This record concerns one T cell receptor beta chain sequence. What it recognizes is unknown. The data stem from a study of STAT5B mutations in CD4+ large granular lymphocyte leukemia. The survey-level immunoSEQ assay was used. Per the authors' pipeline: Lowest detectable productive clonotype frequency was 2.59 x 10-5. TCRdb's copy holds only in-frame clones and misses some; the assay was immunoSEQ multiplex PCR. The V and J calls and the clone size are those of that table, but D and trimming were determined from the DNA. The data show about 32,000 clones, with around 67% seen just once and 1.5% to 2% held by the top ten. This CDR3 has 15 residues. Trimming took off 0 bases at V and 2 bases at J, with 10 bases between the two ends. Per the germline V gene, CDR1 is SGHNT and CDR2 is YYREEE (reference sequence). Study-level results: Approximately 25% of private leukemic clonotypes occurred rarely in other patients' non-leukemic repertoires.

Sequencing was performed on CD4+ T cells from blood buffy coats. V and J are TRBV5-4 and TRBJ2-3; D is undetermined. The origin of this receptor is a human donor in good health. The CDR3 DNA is TGTGCCAGCAGCTTGGATGTGGGTGACACAGATACGCAGTATTTT. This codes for CASSLDVGDTDTQYF.